Shown below are 8 T cell receptor beta chains from a single sample sequenced in a study of spatial heterogeneity in lung cancer. Time point indicated: sample taken at primary tumor resection. From the 5' RACE reads, TCRdb called clonotypes with MiXCR, one entry per CDR3 protein. Here the sample spans 20,000 to 25,000 distinct CDR3 sequences, approximately 7% being singletons. Sequenced here: PBMCs, sampled at surgery. These receptors came from a male donor with early-stage non-small cell lung cancer.

This clonotype was detected ten times or more. The chain recombines TRBV3-1 with TRBJ2-3; D unresolved. The CDR3 has 12 residues. Germline CDR1 and CDR2: LGHDT and YNNKEL (reference sequence). The germline V and J ends were trimmed by 3 bases and 5 bases, with 6 bases remaining between them. The CDR3 sequence is CASSQYGDTQYF. For the CDR3, the DNA is TGTGCCAGCAGCCAGTATGGAGATACGCAGTATTTT.

This clonotype was seen a few times. The chain employs TRBV20-1 and TRBJ2-3; 12 nucleotides align to TRBD1. With 4 bases clipped from V and 6 bases from J, the junction kept 8 bases outside the gene matches. The germline V gene has CDR1 DFQATT and CDR2 SNEGSKA (reference sequence). The CDR3 spans 15 residues. CDR3 protein: CSATTGQGARDTQYF. The DNA of the CDR3 is TGCAGTGCTACAACGGGACAGGGGGCGCGGGATACGCAGTATTTT.

This clonotype was seen repeatedly, ten times or more. One end of the junction is discordant with germline, which a read error may explain. This rearrangement joins TRBV28 to TRBJ2-7; D is unresolved. Germline CDR1 MDHEN, CDR2 SYDVKM. This CDR3 is built from 11 residues. This chain's CDR3 is CASSSRWGYDF. The CDR3 DNA is TGTGCCAGCAGTTCGAGGTGGGGTTACGACTTC.

This clonotype was detected many times. The V gene is TRBV5-1, the J gene TRBJ1-4; 11 bases match TRBD1. CDR1 SGHRS and CDR2 YFSETQ come from the germline V gene. V shed 3 bases and J 8 bases; nucleotides not matched to a gene: 6. The CDR3 runs to 15 residues. The CDR3 DNA reads as TGCGCCAGCAGCTACTCCGGGACAGGGGGAGAAAAACTGTTTTTT. Amino acid sequence: CASSYSGTGGEKLFF.

This clonotype has only a few counts. The V and J genes are TRBV14 and TRBJ2-2, with unresolved D. Germline values: CDR1 SGHDN, CDR2 FVKESK. The CDR3 spans 14 residues. Trimming removed 2 bases from V and 4 bases from J, with 8 bases in between. The CDR3 region has the DNA TGTGCCAGCAGCCAACGGCCTTCCACCGGGGAGCTGTTTTTT. The encoded protein is CASSQRPSTGELFF.

This clonotype was counted between two and nine times. This chain connects TRBV7-6 to TRBJ2-7; TRBD1 matches 11 bases. After removal of 5 bases from V and 4 bases from J, the junction contained 10 bases not matched to a gene. Germline CDR1 SGHVS, CDR2 FNYEAQ. There are 16 residues in the CDR3. The CDR3 reads CASSRSGQGARYEQYF. The DNA of the CDR3 is TGTGCCAGCAGCCGTTCCGGACAGGGGGCTAGGTACGAGCAGTACTTC.

This clonotype was recorded many times. The rearrangement joins TRBV28 to TRBJ2-7, with D possibly called TRBD1 or TRBD2 (5 bases each). Per the germline V gene, CDR1 is MDHEN and CDR2 is SYDVKM. The V gene lost 10 bases and the J gene lost 3 bases, with 13 bases spanning the gap. This CDR3 has 12 residues. This chain's CDR3 is CATGDVGYEQYF. Written as DNA, the CDR3 is TGTGCCACCGGGGACGTAGGCTACGAGCAGTACTTC.

This clonotype showed up many times. The V gene is TRBV20-1, the J gene TRBJ1-2, with D uncertain. Germline V gives CDR1 DFQATT, CDR2 SNEGSKA (reference sequence). The CDR3 length is 13 residues. Trimming removed 0 bases from V and 8 bases from J, with 13 bases in between. DNA for the CDR3: TGCAGTGCTAGAGACGGGCGGTTGAGCGGCTACACCTTC. As protein: CSARDGRLSGYTF.